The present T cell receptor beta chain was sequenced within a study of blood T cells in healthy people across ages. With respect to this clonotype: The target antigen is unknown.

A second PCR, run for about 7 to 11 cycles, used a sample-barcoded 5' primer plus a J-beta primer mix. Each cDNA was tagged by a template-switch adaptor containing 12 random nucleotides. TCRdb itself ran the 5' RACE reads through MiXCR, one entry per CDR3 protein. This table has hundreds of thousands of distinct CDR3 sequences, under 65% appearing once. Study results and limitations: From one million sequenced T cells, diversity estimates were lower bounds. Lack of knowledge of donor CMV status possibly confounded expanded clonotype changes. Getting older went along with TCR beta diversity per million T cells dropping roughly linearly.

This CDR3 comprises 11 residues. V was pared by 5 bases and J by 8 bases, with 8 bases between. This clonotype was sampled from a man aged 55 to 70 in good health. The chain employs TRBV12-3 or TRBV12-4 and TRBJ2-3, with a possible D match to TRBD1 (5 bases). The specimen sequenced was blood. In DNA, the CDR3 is TGTGCCAGCAGTCCCCAGGGTACGCAGTATTTT. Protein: CASSPQGTQYF.